This passage covers 23 T cell receptor beta chains from one sample sequenced in a study of OX40 agonist ivuxolimab in advanced cancers. The repertoire was sequenced with immunoSEQ multiplex PCR; TCRdb's copy has only in-frame clones and lacks some. Of 10,000 to 15,000 clones in the sample, about three quarters are singletons; the top ten hold around an eighth. The sequenced sample was CD4+ or CD8+ T cells sorted from blood, obtained in a trial of the OX40 agonist ivuxolimab. The receptors stem from an adult with an advanced solid tumor such as melanoma, head and neck, liver or kidney cancer.

The rearrangement links TRBV6-4 to TRBJ2-3, with D perhaps assigned TRBD1 or TRBD2 (5 bases each). CDR1 is MRHNA and CDR2 is SNTAGT in the germline V gene. V lost 2 bases and J 2 bases, leaving 8 bases between the germline ends. The CDR3 totals 14 residues. CDR3 protein: CASSDVGDTDTQYF. The CDR3, as DNA: TGTGCCAGCAGTGACGTGGGGGACACAGATACGCAGTATTTT.

The rearrangement joins TRBV19 to TRBJ2-2, with D possibly being TRBD1 or TRBD2 (5 bases each). The CDR3 extends over 12 amino acids. Trimming shortened V by 6 bases and J by 3 bases, and 5 bases separated the two germline ends. The germline CDR1 and CDR2 sequences are LNHDA and SQIVND (reference sequence). CDR3 coding DNA: TGTGCCAGTAGGGGGGACACCGGGGAGCTGTTTTTT. Its protein product is CASRGDTGELFF.

In its sample, this clone was seen a few times. This chain links TRBV5-6 with TRBJ2-7; 10 nucleotides align to TRBD1. The trim removed 4 bases at V and 7 bases at J, leaving 8 bases unmatched. The CDR3 length is 14 residues. Germline V gives CDR1 SGHDT, CDR2 YYEEEE. CDR3 loop: CASSPMTGGREQYF. As DNA, the CDR3 is TGTGCCAGCAGCCCGATGACAGGGGGCAGAGAGCAGTACTTC.

The count of this clone is one. The same CDR3 is also encoded by other DNA sequences in this sample. The chain carries TRBV14 and TRBJ1-1, with D possibly matching TRBD1 (6 bases). Germline V lookup: CDR1 SGHDN, CDR2 FVKESK. V was pared by 1 base and J by 0 bases, with 9 bases between. The CDR3 spans 15 residues. CDR3 protein: CASSQGAGVNTEAFF. CDR3 sequence (DNA): TGTGCCAGCAGCCAAGGGGCAGGGGTGAACACTGAAGCTTTCTTT.

The rearrangement links TRBV18 to TRBJ1-1; D remains ambiguous. V was pared by 2 bases and J by 4 bases, with 8 bases between. The CDR3 contains 13 residues. The germline V gene encodes CDR1 KGHSH and CDR2 LQKENI. CDR3 in amino acids: CASSPIGGTEAFF. The DNA of the CDR3 is TGTGCCAGCTCACCAATCGGTGGCACTGAAGCTTTCTTT. The full variable domain, with the rest looked up from reference TRBV18 and TRBJ1-1, is NAGVMQNPRHLVRRRGQEARLRCSPMKGHSHVYWYRQLPEEGLKFMVYLQKENIIDESGMPKERFSAEFPKEGPSILRIQQVVRGDSAAYFCASSPIGGTEAFFGQGTRLTVV.

This rearrangement joins TRBV7-9 to TRBJ2-2; no firm D call. The germline gives CDR1 SEHNR, CDR2 FQNEAQ (reference sequence). The V end was cut by 7 bases, the J end by 7 bases, with 16 bases between. This CDR3 spans 14 amino acids. The CDR3 sequence: CASTNPRIGGELFF. The CDR3 DNA sequence: TGTGCCAGCACCAACCCTCGGATCGGCGGGGAGCTGTTTTTT.

The J gene is TRBJ2-2, the V gene TRBV10-1; TRBD2 agrees at 9 bases. The V segment lost 7 bases and the J segment 2 bases; nucleotides outside the gene matches: 20. The CDR3 sequence is 20 residues long. Looked up from germline, CDR1 is WNHNN and CDR2 is SYGVQD (reference sequence). The CDR3 coding sequence is TGCGCCAGCAATAGACTACTAACTAGCGGGCCTCCTCAAAACACCGGGGAGCTGTTTTTT. Amino acids: CASNRLLTSGPPQNTGELFF.

The chain uses TRBV19 and TRBJ2-7; 8 bases agree with TRBD2. Germline CDR1 and CDR2: LNHDA and SQIVND (reference sequence). This CDR3 is 14 amino acids long. After removal of 0 bases from V and 2 bases from J, the junction contained 0 bases not matched to a gene. The CDR3 protein is CASSIELAAYEQYF. CDR3 bases: TGTGCCAGTAGTATAGAACTAGCGGCCTACGAGCAGTACTTC.

The chain carries TRBV7-6 and TRBJ2-7; 8 bases agree with TRBD1. This CDR3 comprises 14 residues. Germline V gives CDR1 SGHVS, CDR2 FNYEAQ. The V gene end was trimmed by 3 bases and the J gene end by 4 bases; junction bases not matched to a gene: 5. CDR3: CASSFTQGEYEQYF. In nucleotides, the CDR3 is TGTGCCAGCAGCTTTACACAGGGGGAGTACGAGCAGTACTTC.

This chain links TRBV7-9 with TRBJ2-7; 8 bases match TRBD2. V lost 4 bases and J lost 6; bases outside the gene matches: 2. There are 12 residues in the CDR3. Germline loops: CDR1 SEHNR, CDR2 FQNEAQ (reference sequence). As DNA, the CDR3 is TGTGCCAGCAGCTCTCTAGCGGGCGAGCAGTACTTC. Translated, it gives CASSSLAGEQYF. The variable domain in full, completed from reference TRBV7-9 and TRBJ2-7, reads DTGVSQNPRHKITKRGQNVTFRCDPISEHNRLYWYRQTLGQGPEFLTYFQNEAQLEKSRLLSDRFSAERPKGSFSTLEIQRTEQGDSAMYLCASSSLAGEQYFGPGTRLTVT.

The chain has TRBV13 and TRBJ2-5, with TRBD1 matching 7 bases. Germline-derived CDR1 and CDR2 are PRHDT and FYEKMQ (reference sequence). This CDR3 contains 14 residues. After removal of 2 bases from V and 2 bases from J, the junction contained 2 bases not matched to a gene. DNA for the CDR3: TGTGCCAGCAGCTTATGGGACAGTCAAGAGACCCAGTACTTC. Protein sequence: CASSLWDSQETQYF.

This clone showed up just a few times. This chain joins TRBV11-1 and TRBJ2-1, with 7 nucleotides matching TRBD2. CDR3 size: 15 residues. J gave up 5 bases and V 5 bases, and 9 bases lay outside the gene matches. CDR1 and CDR2 from the germline V gene are SGHAT and FQDESV (reference sequence). CDR3 bases: TGTGCCAGCAGCCCCACAGAGAGCGGGAACAATGAGCAGTTCTTC. Its translation is CASSPTESGNNEQFF.

The chain couples TRBV9 to TRBJ2-3, with 7 positions matching TRBD2. Germline values: CDR1 SGDLS, CDR2 YYNGEE. Germline trimming cut 0 bases from V and 5 bases from J; bases unmatched to any gene: 9. This CDR3 contains 16 residues. The CDR3 DNA sequence: TGTGCCAGCAGCGTAGAGGGGCTAGCGGCTATAGATACGCAGTATTTT. This gives the protein CASSVEGLAAIDTQYF.

CDR3 sequence: CASKEGGYEQYF. The DNA of the CDR3 is TGCGCCAGCAAGGAGGGTGGGTACGAGCAGTACTTC. This sequence joins TRBV5-1 and TRBJ2-7; tentatively, D is TRBD2 (6 bases). Germline V gene sequence: CDR1 SGHRS, CDR2 YFSETQ. This CDR3 region has 12 residues. Between the trimmed V and J ends, which lost 6 bases and 4 bases, there was a span of 11 bases. The full variable domain, rest sourced from reference TRBV5-1 and TRBJ2-7, is KAGVTQTPRYLIKTRGQQVTLSCSPISGHRSVSWYQQTPGQGLQFLFEYFSETQRNKGNFPGRFSGRQFSNSRSEMNVSTLELGDSALYLCASKEGGYEQYFGPGTRLTVT.

J is TRBJ2-7 and V is TRBV28; 13 bases line up with TRBD2. The CDR3 has 18 amino acids. Trimming cost V 3 bases and J 5 bases; bases outside gene matches: 13. Germline CDR1 and CDR2: MDHEN and SYDVKM. This CDR3 reads CASSFRRTSGSKLHEQYF. The DNA of the CDR3 is TGTGCCAGCAGTTTCCGACGGACTAGCGGGAGTAAACTGCACGAGCAGTACTTC.

This chain uses TRBV9 with TRBJ2-5; D is ambiguous. This CDR3 spans 14 amino acids. Trimming stripped 4 bases from V and 4 bases from J, with 14 bases between. Germline lookup yields CDR1 SGDLS and CDR2 YYNGEE. CDR3 in DNA: TGTGCCAGCAGCTCGAGGTTTTGTCGAGAGACCCAGTACTTC. Its translation is CASSSRFCRETQYF.

V and J are TRBV6-5 and TRBJ2-2; 8 nucleotides line up with TRBD1. Germline lookup yields CDR1 MNHEY and CDR2 SVGAGI. The CDR3 is 15 amino acids. The V gene end was trimmed by 7 bases and the J gene end by 7 bases; junction bases not matched to a gene: 11. CDR3 nucleotide sequence: TGTGCCAGCACCGAACAGGGGGAAAATGGCGGGGAGCTGTTTTTT. Translated, it gives CASTEQGENGGELFF.

The J gene is TRBJ2-5, the V gene TRBV28; 8 bases are shared with TRBD1. Losses at the gene ends were 5 bases for V and 2 bases for J; bases not matched to a gene: 16. Germline loops: CDR1 MDHEN, CDR2 SYDVKM. The CDR3 is 18 amino acids. DNA for the CDR3: TGTGCCAGCAGTGAAACCAGGGGGCGCGGGCCAAAGCAAGAGACCCAGTACTTC. The encoded protein is CASSETRGRGPKQETQYF.

The genes are TRBV5-1 and TRBJ2-7, with D perhaps matching TRBD1 (5 bases). Trimming took 0 bases from V and 6 from J, leaving 7 bases between them. Germline CDR1 reads SGHRS; CDR2 reads YFSETQ. The CDR3 length is 12 residues. The CDR3, as DNA: TGCGCCAGCAGCTTGGAAGGGGTCGAGCAGTACTTC. Translating gives CASSLEGVEQYF.

V gene TRBV28 combines with J gene TRBJ2-5; no firm D call. V was shortened by 5 bases and J by 0 bases, with 13 bases between the two germline ends. CDR1 is MDHEN, CDR2 SYDVKM, per germline. This CDR3 is 15 amino acids long. CDR3 residues: CASSIRWQNQETQYF. DNA for the CDR3: TGTGCCAGCAGTATCCGGTGGCAGAACCAAGAGACCCAGTACTTC.

The V call is TRBV15, the J call TRBJ2-2, with 7 bases that match TRBD2. Germline CDR1 and CDR2: LNHNV and YYDKDF (reference sequence). Germline trimming cut 9 bases from V and 9 bases from J; bases unmatched to any gene: 13. The CDR3 contains 14 residues. The chain's CDR3 is CATLNRTGGRELFF. CDR3 sequence (DNA): TGTGCCACACTAAACAGGACCGGGGGGAGGGAGCTGTTTTTT.

The rearrangement joins TRBV27 to TRBJ2-3; 10 bases match TRBD2. Germline loops: CDR1 MNHEY, CDR2 SMNVEV (reference sequence). The CDR3 length is 16 residues. V was pared by 3 bases and J by 6 bases, with 9 bases of the junction left unmatched. Here the CDR3 DNA reads TGTGCCAGCAGTTTCTCGGTGGGACTAGCGACCGATACGCAGTATTTT. This translates into CASSFSVGLATDTQYF.

A single count supports this clone. The chain carries TRBV14 and TRBJ2-2; 9 bases map to TRBD2. This CDR3 has 17 amino acids. With V trimmed by 1 base and J by 4 bases, 7 bases remained unmatched. CDR1 is SGHDN and CDR2 is FVKESK in the germline V gene. The CDR3: CASSQGLAGLFTGELFF. CDR3 coding DNA: TGTGCCAGCAGCCAAGGCCTAGCGGGACTATTCACCGGGGAGCTGTTTTTT.